The rows below give T cell receptor beta chains drawn from one sample of a study of cytomegalovirus exposure and HLA in healthy donors. Using immunoSEQ multiplex PCR, the repertoire was profiled, and TCRdb retains in-frame clones only, with some absent. The sample holds 150,000 or so clones, approximately 86% seen once. Sequencing was done on a sample of PBMCs. The receptors originated from a woman younger than 30 in good health and CMV-seronegative. The CDR3 runs from the conserved cysteine through the conserved F or W. Each record gives: clone size, V gene, J gene, D gene, CDR3 length, CDR3 DNA, CDR3 protein. A D gene is named only where the DNA matches it firmly. Clone size is given for some rows only: seen once, a few or many times, or a class if the clone is expanded.

clone size: few; V gene: TRBV6-1; J gene: TRBJ2-7; D gene: -; CDR3 length: 15; CDR3 DNA: TGTGCCAGCAGTGCCACCCCCGGGACATCCTACGAGCAGTACTTC; CDR3 protein: CASSATPGTSYEQYF
clone size: once; V gene: TRBV2; J gene: TRBJ2-5; D gene: -; CDR3 length: 11; CDR3 DNA: TGTGCCAGCACCGAGGGAGAGACCCAGTACTTC; CDR3 protein: CASTEGETQYF
clone size: few; V gene: TRBV6-5; J gene: TRBJ1-5; D gene: -; CDR3 length: 12; CDR3 DNA: TGTGCCAGCAGTCAGCAGGGGCAGCCCCAGCATTTT; CDR3 protein: CASSQQGQPQHF
clone size: -; V gene: TRBV27; J gene: TRBJ2-1; D gene: TRBD1; CDR3 length: 13; CDR3 DNA: TGTGCCACGTCCGAGGGACAGCTCAATGAGCAGTTCTTC; CDR3 protein: CATSEGQLNEQFF
clone size: -; V gene: TRBV6-1; J gene: TRBJ2-1; D gene: TRBD2; CDR3 length: 15; CDR3 DNA: TGTGCCAGCAGTGAAAAGAGCGGGGGGGCCAATGAGCAGTTCTTC; CDR3 protein: CASSEKSGGANEQFF
clone size: -; V gene: TRBV12-1; J gene: TRBJ2-1; D gene: -; CDR3 length: 17; CDR3 DNA: TGTGCCAGCAGCTTTGAGGGGTGGGAGGACTCCTACAATGAGCAGTTCTTC; CDR3 protein: CASSFEGWEDSYNEQFF
clone size: -; V gene: TRBV7-3; J gene: TRBJ2-3; D gene: TRBD2; CDR3 length: 15; CDR3 DNA: TGTGCCAGCAGCCTAGCGGGGGGTAGGACAGATACGCAGTATTTT; CDR3 protein: CASSLAGGRTDTQYF
clone size: -; V gene: TRBV28; J gene: TRBJ2-5; D gene: -; CDR3 length: 14; CDR3 DNA: TGTGCCAGCAGTCGGCCCCAAGGGGGAGAGACCCAGTACTTC; CDR3 protein: CASSRPQGGETQYF
clone size: -; V gene: TRBV5-1; J gene: TRBJ2-3; D gene: TRBD1; CDR3 length: 16; CDR3 DNA: TGCGCCAGCAGCTTTACGGGACAGGGACGGGCAGATACGCAGTATTTT; CDR3 protein: CASSFTGQGRADTQYF
clone size: -; V gene: TRBV19; J gene: TRBJ1-6; D gene: TRBD1; CDR3 length: 12; CDR3 DNA: TGTGCCAGTAGGGACAGGAATTCACCCCTCCACTTT; CDR3 protein: CASRDRNSPLHF
clone size: -; V gene: TRBV2; J gene: TRBJ2-5; D gene: TRBD1; CDR3 length: 14; CDR3 DNA: TGTGCCAGCATCCACCCCAGGGGGCGGGCGACCCAGTACTTC; CDR3 protein: CASIHPRGRATQYF
clone size: -; V gene: TRBV5-4; J gene: TRBJ1-6; D gene: -; CDR3 length: 14; CDR3 DNA: TGTGCCAGCAGCTTGGGTGCAGGGTCCCAAGCCCTCCACTTT; CDR3 protein: CASSLGAGSQALHF
clone size: -; V gene: TRBV27; J gene: TRBJ1-6; D gene: -; CDR3 length: 13; CDR3 DNA: TGTGCCAGCAGTTTATTCGGGAATTCACCCCTCCACTTT; CDR3 protein: CASSLFGNSPLHF
clone size: -; V gene: TRBV30; J gene: TRBJ1-5; D gene: -; CDR3 length: 14; CDR3 DNA: TGTGCCTGGAGTGATTCTAATAGCAATCAGCCCCAGCATTTT; CDR3 protein: CAWSDSNSNQPQHF
clone size: -; V gene: TRBV6-1; J gene: TRBJ2-6; D gene: TRBD1; CDR3 length: 15; CDR3 DNA: TGTGCCAGCAGGGACAGGGGCTCTGGGGCCAACGTCCTGACTTTC; CDR3 protein: CASRDRGSGANVLTF
clone size: once; V gene: TRBV6-4; J gene: TRBJ1-5; D gene: -; CDR3 length: 13; CDR3 DNA: TGTGCCAGTGAGGAGCAGAGGAATCAGCCCCAGCATTTT; CDR3 protein: CASEEQRNQPQHF
clone size: -; V gene: TRBV6-5; J gene: TRBJ1-1; D gene: -; CDR3 length: 13; CDR3 DNA: TGTGCCAGCAGTTACCGGGGGAACACTGAAGCTTTCTTT; CDR3 protein: CASSYRGNTEAFF
clone size: -; V gene: TRBV5-1; J gene: TRBJ2-6; D gene: -; CDR3 length: 16; CDR3 DNA: TGCGCCAGCAGCTTGGCGGGGTACTCTGGGGCCAACGTCCTGACTTTC; CDR3 protein: CASSLAGYSGANVLTF
clone size: few; V gene: TRBV19; J gene: TRBJ1-5; D gene: TRBD1; CDR3 length: 13; CDR3 DNA: TGTGCCAGTGGAGGGACAGGGAATCAGCCCCAGCATTTT; CDR3 protein: CASGGTGNQPQHF
clone size: -; V gene: TRBV4-2; J gene: TRBJ1-2; D gene: -; CDR3 length: 14; CDR3 DNA: TGTGCCAGCAGCCAAGAAGAGACTAACTATGGCTACACCTTC; CDR3 protein: CASSQEETNYGYTF
clone size: -; V gene: TRBV27; J gene: TRBJ2-1; D gene: -; CDR3 length: 16; CDR3 DNA: TGTGCCAGCAGTTTATATCAGGGCATTACCTACAATGAGCAGTTCTTC; CDR3 protein: CASSLYQGITYNEQFF
clone size: -; V gene: TRBV7-7; J gene: TRBJ2-5; D gene: TRBD2; CDR3 length: 16; CDR3 DNA: TGTGCTAGCAGCTTAGGCGGGAGGGGCTACCAAGAGACCCAGTACTTC; CDR3 protein: CASSLGGRGYQETQYF
clone size: -; V gene: TRBV6-1; J gene: TRBJ1-2; D gene: TRBD1; CDR3 length: 14; CDR3 DNA: TGTGCCAGCAGCGCTCCGGGACAGATTGGTGGCTACACCTTC; CDR3 protein: CASSAPGQIGGYTF
clone size: -; V gene: TRBV7-2; J gene: TRBJ1-5; D gene: -; CDR3 length: 15; CDR3 DNA: TGTGCCAGCAGCACTTGGGGGGAAAAGGATCAGCCCCAGCATTTT; CDR3 protein: CASSTWGEKDQPQHF
clone size: -; V gene: TRBV28; J gene: TRBJ2-2; D gene: TRBD2; CDR3 length: 13; CDR3 DNA: TGTGCCAGCATGACCGGGGGGACCGGGGAGCTGTTTTTT; CDR3 protein: CASMTGGTGELFF
clone size: few; V gene: TRBV2; J gene: TRBJ2-7; D gene: TRBD1; CDR3 length: 13; CDR3 DNA: TGTGCCACCCGGGACAGGTACTCCTACGAGCAGTACTTC; CDR3 protein: CATRDRYSYEQYF
clone size: -; V gene: TRBV19; J gene: TRBJ2-1; D gene: TRBD2; CDR3 length: 16; CDR3 DNA: TGTGCCAGTAGTCCCCAGTTAGCGGGGAAGGGGGATGAGCAGTTCTTC; CDR3 protein: CASSPQLAGKGDEQFF